These T cell receptor beta chains were read from a single sample in a study of T cells in Graves' hyperthyroidism and ophthalmopathy. TCRdb processed the multiplex PCR reads anew with MiXCR; each CDR3 protein has one entry. The sample comprises hundreds of thousands of distinct CDR3 sequences, over 11% of which are singletons, and roughly 24% rests with the top ten. Material: blood. The receptors here all came from a woman aged 25-40 years with Graves' hyperthyroidism. CDR3s leave out the opening cysteine and the closing phenylalanine or tryptophan.

V gene,CDR3 protein
TRBV29-1,SVNWGDRLTDTQY
TRBV6-1,ASSRLSVRTEAF
TRBV11-2,ASSLVSAGVGNEQF
TRBV7-2,ASSLAIAGGYNEQF
TRBV2,ASRRQMNTEAF
TRBV12-3/TRBV12-4,ASRRRLGTGENEQF
TRBV19,ASSIPLRELF
TRBV2,ASMEAKNIQY
TRBV6-1,ASRPGLVAGGELF
TRBV29-1,SVEKETGGTHNEQF
TRBV20-1,SARDGTRGGGTEAF
TRBV20-1,SARLTSKETQY
TRBV20-1,SARDLYHSYEQY
TRBV6-1,ATRMLGGNYGYT
TRBV10-3,AIRASGSWRWEQF
TRBV15,ATSRNRGSGIGELS
TRBV6-1,ASSPPAGGLGEQY
TRBV27,ASSPISNALFGGPWWY
TRBV6-2/TRBV6-3,ASSTGVAEAF
TRBV20-1,SARERGDTQY
TRBV6-1,ASSEVGSQETQY
TRBV25-1,ASSESSIYNEQF
TRBV5-1,ASSWDGGVYEQY
TRBV28,ASSKERSSYNEQF
TRBV28,ASRPLDRGLEKLF
TRBV20-1,SARRGGGGKDIQY
TRBV2,ARGQGFFGPNTEAF
TRBV3-1,ASSQDIGTSGNEQF
TRBV4-1,ASSQSNRRNTEAF
TRBV19,ASSLNRGQSEKLF
TRBV28,ASSLPGPTTGELF
TRBV27,ASSGLGAQEQY
TRBV10-3,AISDRDRGVVAEAF
TRBV24-1,ATSERADEQF
TRBV6-1,ASSRPGILNTEAF
TRBV20-1,SARDRRASPTYEQY